This T cell receptor beta chain was documented in a study of Ad26.COV2.S vaccination and SARS-CoV-2 variants. Study at large: The COV1001 Ad26.COV2.S trial arm included the donor. Notes on the study in general: Spike-specific CD8+ and CD4+ T cell responses reportedly showed substantial breadth after vaccination.

Clones were sequenced by immunoSEQ multiplex PCR, and TCRdb holds only the in-frame ones, with some missing. The data contain roughly 270,000 clones, about 90% of them singletons. Noted treatment: about 20 received Ad26.COV2.S at low or high dose, single or two shots; five or six received placebo; per-sample allocation not given. Repertoires come from day 63 after the first vaccine or placebo injection. CDR3 length equals 15 residues. Germline lookup yields CDR1 SGHRS and CDR2 YFSETQ. Germline trimming cut 0 bases from V and 5 bases from J; bases unmatched to any gene: 7. Remarks on this clone: Its antigen is unidentified.

Sequenced material: peripheral blood, taken in a trial of Ad26.COV2.S vaccine versus placebo. J is TRBJ2-7 and V is TRBV5-1; 8 bases agree with TRBD2. The TCR was taken from a person between 18 and 60 years old who received the Ad26.COV2.S COVID-19 vaccine or a placebo. CDR3 nucleotide sequence: TGCGCCAGCAGCTTGGCGGGACTAGACGCTAACGAGCAGTACTTC. Translated: CASSLAGLDANEQYF.